These 24 T cell receptor beta chains were all obtained from the same sample, sequenced in a study of vaccination and CD4 T cells after COVID-19. Treatment specified: 10-day PBMC culture with coronavirus spike peptide pools or control peptides (ViraFEST assay). During the years 2011-2018, before the COVID-19 pandemic, the unexposed donor's CD4+ T cells were collected. An Oncomine TCR Beta short-read assay was used to sequence the DNA from cultured CD4+ T cells. In TCRdb, the PCR reads were re-called with MiXCR into one record per CDR3 protein. The sample gives more than 6,000 distinct CDR3 sequences, 37% of which show up once; roughly two fifths is in the top ten. No antigens are known for them. The sample was CD4+ T cells from blood, cultured in vitro. The source of these receptors is a human donor in good health.

This chain joins TRBV20-1 and TRBJ1-2; TRBD1 agrees at 9 bases. There are 14 residues in the CDR3. Losses at the gene ends were 3 bases for V and 7 bases for J; bases not matched to a gene: 9. Per germline, CDR1 DFQATT and CDR2 SNEGSKA (reference sequence). The CDR3 region is CSASRQGGESGYTF. CDR3 coding DNA: TGCAGTGCTAGTAGACAGGGGGGGGAGAGTGGCTACACCTTC.

This chain connects TRBV20-1 to TRBJ1-1; perhaps TRBD1 as D (5 bases). Deletions cut 3 bases from V and 0 bases from J, with 8 bases between. The CDR3 is 13 amino acids. In germline, CDR1 is DFQATT, CDR2 SNEGSKA (reference sequence). CDR3 coding DNA: TGCAGTGCTAGCGACAGCCTGAACACTGAAGCTTTCTTT. Its protein product is CSASDSLNTEAFF.

The rearrangement joins TRBV27 to TRBJ2-1, with 8 bases that match TRBD2. The CDR3 has 12 residues. Looked up from germline, CDR1 is MNHEY and CDR2 is SMNVEV (reference sequence). Trimming took 5 bases from V and 13 from J; bases not matched to a gene: 7. The CDR3 DNA sequence: TGTGCCAGCAGTCTAATAGCGGGGATCCAGTTCTTC. It yields the protein CASSLIAGIQFF.

Here the CDR3 DNA reads TGCAGTGCTTATACCGGCGCGAATGGCTACACCTTC. It translates to CSAYTGANGYTF. The chain is built from TRBV20-1 and TRBJ1-2; D gene unclear. Germline V lookup: CDR1 DFQATT, CDR2 SNEGSKA (reference sequence). V lost 5 bases and J 6 bases, leaving 13 bases between the germline ends. This CDR3 spans 12 amino acids.

The genes are TRBV6-1 and TRBJ1-2; D uncertain. The CDR3 runs 15 residues. Germline CDR1 and CDR2: MNHNS and SASEGT. V was shortened by 6 bases and J by 4 bases, with 18 bases between the two germline ends. CDR3 DNA: TGTGCCAGCAGCCCCACCCCATCACCGTCCTATGGCTACACCTTC. This encodes CASSPTPSPSYGYTF.

This clonotype was seen only a few times. This sequence joins TRBV27 and TRBJ2-1; perhaps TRBD2 as D (5 bases). The CDR3 is 13 amino acids. Germline CDR1 MNHEY, CDR2 SMNVEV (reference sequence). V lost 6 bases to trimming and J lost 4 bases, with 10 bases between them. The CDR3 nucleotides are TGTGCCAGCAGCGGTCGGGGTTACAATGAGCAGTTCTTC. It yields the protein CASSGRGYNEQFF.

V usage is TRBV24-1 and J usage is TRBJ2-3; D remains ambiguous. The CDR3 sequence is 15 residues long. CDR1 KGHDR and CDR2 SFDVKD come from the germline V gene. Trimming took off 0 bases at V and 1 base at J, with 7 bases between the two ends. This CDR3 reads CATSDLQTGTDTQYF. CDR3 bases: TGTGCCACCAGTGATTTGCAAACAGGCACAGATACGCAGTATTTT.

A single count supports this clonotype. The chain is built from TRBV3-1 and TRBJ1-5, with D unclear. Germline lookup yields CDR1 LGHDT and CDR2 YNNKEL (reference sequence). Trimming removed 1 base from V and 1 base from J, with 11 bases in between. This CDR3 spans 16 amino acids. The CDR3: CASSQGSTVSNQPQHF. The DNA for the CDR3 is TGTGCCAGCAGCCAAGGATCCACAGTCAGCAATCAGCCCCAGCATTTT.

V and J are TRBV7-2 and TRBJ2-4; unclear D gene. CDR1 is SGHTA, CDR2 FQGNSA, per germline. The CDR3 contains 13 residues. V lost 3 bases and J lost 8, with 11 bases in between. The CDR3 spells CASSFGESDIQYF. The DNA for the CDR3 is TGTGCCAGCAGCTTTGGAGAATCGGACATTCAGTACTTC.

The chain employs TRBV7-9 and TRBJ1-1; D unclear. Germline V lookup: CDR1 SEHNR, CDR2 FQNEAQ (reference sequence). The CDR3 extends over 13 amino acids. V was pared by 3 bases and J by 3 bases, with 8 bases between. The CDR3 DNA is TGTGCCAGCAGCTTTGGGTTGGACACTGAAGCTTTCTTT. The encoded protein is CASSFGLDTEAFF.

This clonotype was found a few times. The CDR3 bases are TGTGCCAGCACCCTAGGACAGGGACGTCAGCCCCAGCATTTT. This gives the protein CASTLGQGRQPQHF. The chain links TRBV6-2 or TRBV6-3 to TRBJ1-5, with 8 bases aligning to TRBD1. The CDR3 runs to 14 residues. Germline loops: CDR1 MNHEY, CDR2 SVGEGT. V lost 7 bases, J lost 6 bases, and 8 bases stayed unmatched.

This clonotype was found a few times. The chain is built from TRBV25-1 and TRBJ1-1; no definite D call. Deletions cut 8 bases from V and 7 bases from J, with 8 bases between. CDR1 and CDR2 (germline): MGHDK, SYGVNS. This CDR3 is built from 10 residues. The CDR3 is CASLGGEAFF. For the CDR3, the DNA is TGTGCCAGCTTGGGTGGTGAAGCTTTCTTT.

This clonotype was seen a few times. V usage is TRBV20-1 and J usage is TRBJ2-5; 8 bases fit TRBD2. CDR3 length equals 15 residues. Looked up from germline, CDR1 is DFQATT and CDR2 is SNEGSKA (reference sequence). The J segment lost 8 bases and the V segment lost 0 bases, leaving 11 bases of the junction unmatched. The chain's CDR3 is CSARDLDGGAETQYF. The CDR3 DNA follows: TGCAGTGCTAGAGATCTGGACGGGGGGGCAGAAACCCAGTACTTC.

The chain links TRBV12-3 or TRBV12-4 to TRBJ1-1; D uncertain. The V end was cut by 10 bases, the J end by 1 base, with 16 bases between. The CDR3 sequence is 14 residues long. CDR3 nucleotide sequence: TGTGCCACCGCCGTGGCCTACCGGAACACTGAAGCTTTCTTT. Translation gives CATAVAYRNTEAFF.

CDR3 amino acids: CASSLTPLAGGREQFF. The DNA of the CDR3 is TGTGCCAGCAGCTTAACCCCACTAGCGGGGGGGCGCGAGCAGTTCTTC. V usage is TRBV7-3 and J usage is TRBJ2-1; 13 nucleotides agree with TRBD2. With 0 bases clipped from V and 10 bases from J, the junction kept 6 bases outside the gene matches. CDR3 length equals 16 residues. The germline V gene has CDR1 SGHTA and CDR2 FQGTGA.

This clonotype counts as medium-sized. The rearrangement links TRBV5-6 to TRBJ2-5; maybe TRBD1 (6 bases). Germline assignment: CDR1 SGHDT and CDR2 YYEEEE. Trimming left V 4 bases short and J 5 bases short, with 18 bases between. The CDR3 runs 15 residues. CDR3 protein: CASSDPTGKTETQYF. The CDR3 coding sequence is TGTGCCAGCAGCGATCCCACAGGGAAGACGGAGACCCAGTACTTC.

This sequence joins TRBV19 and TRBJ1-5; D ambiguous. The CDR3 extends over 13 amino acids. Germline V gives CDR1 LNHDA, CDR2 SQIVND (reference sequence). Between the trimmed V and J ends, which lost 3 bases and 5 bases, there was a span of 8 bases. CDR3: CASSIAVYQPQHF. The CDR3 coding sequence is TGTGCCAGTAGTATCGCAGTTTATCAGCCCCAGCATTTT.

The gene calls are TRBV20-1 and TRBJ2-3; 11 bases are a match to TRBD2. This CDR3 is built from 16 residues. CDR1 is DFQATT, CDR2 SNEGSKA, per germline (reference sequence). J was trimmed by 0 bases and V by 6 bases; bases with no gene match: 8. CDR3 sequence reads: CSAPPSGGLSTDTQYF. CDR3 DNA sequence: TGCAGTGCCCCGCCTAGCGGGGGGCTTAGCACAGATACGCAGTATTTT.

This clonotype was detected only a few times. The J gene is TRBJ1-5, the V gene TRBV27; a possible D gene is TRBD1 (5 bases). Germline V lookup: CDR1 MNHEY, CDR2 SMNVEV (reference sequence). V was pared by 5 bases and J by 2 bases, with 19 bases between. The CDR3 length is 17 residues. CDR3 in DNA: TGTGCCAGCAGTGCAGGGCCAAGGTTACATGGCAATCAGCCCCAGCATTTT. Amino acids: CASSAGPRLHGNQPQHF.

This chain joins TRBV6-5 and TRBJ2-4, with D tentatively TRBD2 (5 bases). Germline CDR1 is MNHEY and CDR2 is SVGAGI. Trimming pared 4 bases from V and 4 bases from J, leaving 8 bases between. The length of the CDR3 is 13 residues. The CDR3 loop reads CASSLGEKNIQYF. In DNA, the CDR3 is TGTGCCAGCAGTTTGGGAGAGAAAAACATTCAGTACTTC.

V is TRBV20-1 and J is TRBJ1-4; D is ambiguous. The germline V gene has CDR1 DFQATT and CDR2 SNEGSKA (reference sequence). The CDR3 loop spans 16 amino acids. Between the trimmed V and J ends, which lost 0 bases and 8 bases, there was a span of 19 bases. CDR3 in DNA: TGCAGTGCTAGAGATGGTCGACGGGGAGTAGGAGAAAAACTGTTTTTT. Protein product: CSARDGRRGVGEKLFF.

This clonotype is categorized as medium-sized (0.01 to 0.1%). The genes are TRBV12-3 or TRBV12-4 and TRBJ1-4; D is unclear. V lost 1 base to trimming and J lost 7 bases, with 7 bases between them. This CDR3 has 13 residues. CDR3 loop: CASSLEPGEKLFF. The CDR3 bases are TGTGCCAGCAGTTTAGAGCCAGGTGAAAAACTGTTTTTT.

This chain uses TRBV5-1 with TRBJ2-7, with TRBD1 identical over 7 bases. This CDR3 spans 17 amino acids. J lost 5 bases, V lost 3 bases, and 17 bases had no gene match. CDR1 is SGHRS and CDR2 is YFSETQ in the germline V gene. CDR3 nucleotides: TGCGCCAGCAGCTCTCGAATCAGCGACAGGGCTGCAGACGAGCAGTACTTC. This gives the protein CASSSRISDRAADEQYF.

As regards this clonotype: The junction departs from germline at one end; a sequencing error may be responsible. The chain carries TRBV20-1 and TRBJ2-5; D remains unclear. This CDR3 has 12 amino acids. From germline, CDR1 is DFQATT and CDR2 SNEGSKA (reference sequence). As DNA, the CDR3 is TGCAGTGCTAGACCAGAACAAGGGACCCAGTACTTC. Its translation is CSARPEQGTQYF.